This T cell receptor (beta chain) was sequenced for a study of blood T cell repertoires in COVID-19. V was shortened by 0 bases and J by 2 bases, with 16 bases between the two germline ends. Germline-derived CDR1 and CDR2 are LGHNA and YSLEER. This CDR3 has 18 residues. The Seattle patients joined while their infection was active and were tracked longitudinally afterward. Original processing methods: Nucleated cell number was recorded as an estimate derived from reference gene primer amplification. Repertoires were generated with immunoSEQ multiplex PCR, while TCRdb's copy carries only in-frame clones and drops some. The V and J calls and clone size were taken over from that table, and D and trimming were inferred from the DNA. The data show fewer than 200,000 clones, roughly 79% seen once.

The sample consisted of peripheral blood. This chain joins TRBV4-3 and TRBJ2-2; D uncertain. The sequence derives from a woman of 80 years or more with COVID-19, enrolled during active disease. The CDR3 region has the DNA TGCGCCAGCAGCCAAGAAAAGCAGGCAAACTTAAACACCGGGGAGCTGTTTTTT. Translating gives CASSQEKQANLNTGELFF.